This T cell receptor beta chain was documented in a study of blood T cell repertoires in COVID-19. Turning to the study itself: Samples came from the United States, Italy and Spain, spanning acute and convalescent COVID-19.

The germline V gene encodes CDR1 SGHNT and CDR2 YYREEE (reference sequence). V lost 5 bases and J lost 5, with 14 bases in between. This CDR3 spans 13 amino acids. This clone was counted a few times. As handled by the study authors: Reference gene primer amplification gave nucleated cell count estimates. Sequencing used immunoSEQ multiplex PCR; TCRdb keeps in-frame clones, though not all of them. V and J calls and clone size are as listed in that table; D and trimming were resolved from the DNA. The sample shows about 26,000 clones, around 90% of them seen only once. Sequencing was performed on peripheral blood. The sequence derives from a human donor in a cohort sampled during active COVID-19. This chain connects TRBV5-4 to TRBJ2-7; D perhaps matches TRBD2 (6 bases). This chain's CDR3 is CASSRELLDEQYF. The CDR3 DNA follows: TGTGCCAGCAGTCGGGAGTTGTTGGACGAGCAGTACTTC.